This T cell receptor beta chain was documented in a study of shared clonotypes between healthy human individuals. As handled by the study authors: Without quality scores, immunoSEQ junctional reads could not be filtered like full-length reads. Clones were read by immunoSEQ multiplex PCR, and TCRdb kept only the in-frame ones, dropping some. V and J calls and clone size are as listed in that table; D and trimming were resolved from the DNA. The sample contains more than 2 million clones, around 93% of which appear only once. Positively selected for CCR7, the CD45RO-negative cells used as naive CD8 cells excluded terminally differentiated effector memory CD45RA+ cells. CDR3 length equals 13 residues. V was pared by 4 bases and J by 2 bases, with 2 bases of the junction left unmatched. Germline loops: CDR1 SGHTA, CDR2 FQGTGA.

This rearrangement joins TRBV7-3 to TRBJ2-7, with 7 bases that match TRBD1. This receptor was taken from a man younger than 35 in good health. Some clones in this sample may be carry-over from other donors' samples. Sequenced: naive CD8+ T cells from PBMCs. The CDR3 DNA sequence: TGTGCCAGCAGCTCGGGACAGCCCTACGAGCAGTACTTC. Amino acids: CASSSGQPYEQYF.